These 14 T cell receptor beta chains share one sample of origin, sequenced in a study of tissue T cells after allogeneic stem cell transplantation. Profiling relied on immunoSEQ multiplex PCR, and the TCRdb table lists in-frame clones only, not all of them. Of fewer than 30,000 clones listed, 85% are singletons. This specimen was blood, taken before transplantation. Receptor source: a woman between 18 and 50 years old who later had graft-versus-host disease after an allogeneic stem cell transplant.

The CDR3 nucleotides read TGTGCCAGCAGACTCGGACGAGAGGCTTTCTTT. It specifies CASRLGREAFF. J is TRBJ1-1 and V is TRBV28; D is unresolved. Trimming cost V 6 bases and J 11 bases, with 13 bases left between them. Germline V lookup: CDR1 MDHEN, CDR2 SYDVKM. CDR3 size: 11 residues. Filled out from reference TRBV28 and TRBJ1-1, the complete variable domain reads DVKVTQSSRYLVKRTGEKVFLECVQDMDHENMFWYRQDPGLGLRLIYFSYDVKMKEKGDIPEGYSVSREKKERFSLILESASTNQTSMYLCASRLGREAFFGQGTRLTVV.

V usage is TRBV7-8 and J usage is TRBJ2-1, with D possibly TRBD2 on 5 matching bases. CDR3 length equals 12 residues. Germline V gives CDR1 SGHVS, CDR2 FQNEAQ. V gave up 2 bases and J gave up 10 bases, with 9 bases separating them. CDR3 sequence: CASSLTRAEQFF. The CDR3 nucleotides are TGTGCCAGCAGCTTAACGCGGGCGGAGCAGTTCTTC.

The chain recombines TRBV7-2 with TRBJ1-4; weak D call: TRBD1 (5 bases). The CDR3 is made up of 13 amino acids. The germline CDR1 and CDR2 sequences are SGHTA and FQGNSA. V was trimmed by 1 base and J by 11 bases, leaving 11 bases between them. The CDR3 bases are TGTGCCAGCAGCTTAGTAGCCTGGGGGAAACTGTTTTTT. As protein: CASSLVAWGKLFF.

The CDR3 loop reads CASSHKGPTNEKLFF. CDR3 nucleotide sequence: TGTGCCAGCAGCCATAAAGGACCAACTAATGAAAAACTGTTTTTT. The J gene is TRBJ1-4, the V gene TRBV3-1 (or the pseudogene TRBV3-2); no reliable D call. Germline assignment: CDR1 LGHDT and CDR2 YNNKEL (reference sequence). This CDR3 has 15 amino acids. Trimming stripped 3 bases from V and 0 bases from J, with 8 bases between.

This clone was detected only a few times. The chain links TRBV19 to TRBJ1-5, with TRBD1 matching over 7 bases. This CDR3 has 13 amino acids. V was clipped by 4 bases and J by 4 bases; unmatched bases: 1. Germline V gene sequence: CDR1 LNHDA, CDR2 SQIVND (reference sequence). CDR3 sequence reads: CASSKDRNQPQHF. For the CDR3, the DNA is TGTGCCAGTAGTAAGGACAGGAATCAGCCCCAGCATTTT.

To note about this clone: In the same sample, other DNA sequences code for this CDR3. The chain links TRBV11-2 to TRBJ2-7; perhaps TRBD2 as D (6 bases). The germline V and J ends were trimmed by 1 base and 5 bases, with 12 bases remaining between them. The CDR3 runs to 14 residues. Looked up from germline, CDR1 is SGHAT and CDR2 is FQNNGV. Here the CDR3 DNA reads TGTGCCAGCAGCTTAGCACCTGGAGGGAACGAGCAGTACTTC. It is translated as CASSLAPGGNEQYF. Filled out from reference TRBV11-2 and TRBJ2-7, the complete variable domain reads EAGVAQSPRYKIIEKRQSVAFWCNPISGHATLYWYQQILGQGPKLLIQFQNNGVVDDSQLPKDRFSAERLKGVDSTLKIQPAKLEDSAVYLCASSLAPGGNEQYFGPGTRLTVT.

This chain joins TRBV7-3 and TRBJ1-1, with 7 bases identical to TRBD1. Germline V gene lookup returns CDR1 SGHTA and CDR2 FQGTGA. The CDR3 length is 15 residues. Trimming removed 4 bases from V and 1 base from J; junction bases left unmatched: 6. The CDR3 DNA reads as TGTGCCAGCAGCTCTAGTGCAGGGGGGAACACTGAAGCTTTCTTT. Amino acids: CASSSSAGGNTEAFF.

This chain joins TRBV6-5 and TRBJ1-1, with D perhaps TRBD1 (5 bases). Trimming took off 6 bases at V and 4 bases at J, with 18 bases between the two ends. The CDR3 extends over 15 amino acids. The germline V gene has CDR1 MNHEY and CDR2 SVGAGI. CDR3 DNA sequence: TGTGCCAGCAGGTTCAGCGGGGGATGGGGCACTGAAGCTTTCTTT. Its protein is CASRFSGGWGTEAFF.

The chain links TRBV19 to TRBJ2-2; TRBD1 is a possible D gene (6 bases). Germline values: CDR1 LNHDA, CDR2 SQIVND (reference sequence). V dropped 2 bases and J dropped 4 bases, with 8 bases sitting between them. The CDR3 has 14 amino acids. The CDR3 DNA is TGTGCCAGTAGTATAAAGGGGGTCACCGGGGAGCTGTTTTTT. Its protein product is CASSIKGVTGELFF.

CDR3 amino acids: CASSWHQPYEQYF. The DNA for the CDR3 is TGTGCCAGCAGTTGGCACCAACCCTACGAGCAGTACTTC. J is TRBJ2-7 and V is TRBV28; D not certain. This CDR3 contains 13 residues. V was pared by 4 bases and J by 2 bases, with 9 bases between. Germline lookup yields CDR1 MDHEN and CDR2 SYDVKM.

The V and J genes are TRBV5-6 and TRBJ2-1; D gene unclear. Between the trimmed V and J ends, which lost 2 bases and 0 bases, there was a span of 12 bases. This CDR3 has 16 amino acids. CDR1 SGHDT and CDR2 YYEEEE come from the germline V gene. CDR3 loop: CASSFGHWSSYNEQFF. The CDR3 DNA is TGTGCCAGCAGCTTCGGCCATTGGAGCTCCTACAATGAGCAGTTCTTC. Based on the CDR3 plus reference TRBV5-6 and TRBJ2-1, the full variable domain is DAGVTQSPTHLIKTRGQQVTLRCSPKSGHDTVSWYQQALGQGPQFIFQYYEEEERQRGNFPDRFSGHQFPNYSSELNVNALLLGDSALYLCASSFGHWSSYNEQFFGPGTRLTVL.

The chain is built from TRBV5-4 and TRBJ2-7; no firm D call. Deletions cut 0 bases from V and 2 bases from J, with 9 bases between. This CDR3 spans 14 amino acids. Germline CDR1 is SGHNT and CDR2 is YYREEE (reference sequence). The CDR3 region is CASSLGGSTYEQYF. The CDR3 nucleotides are TGTGCCAGCAGCTTGGGGGGATCCACCTACGAGCAGTACTTC.

The chain recombines TRBV27 with TRBJ2-7, with a tentative D call TRBD1 (5 bases). The germline V and J ends were trimmed by 6 bases and 5 bases, with 26 bases remaining between them. CDR1 is MNHEY, CDR2 SMNVEV, per germline (reference sequence). The CDR3 has 17 amino acids. The CDR3 is CASSLGALVKGMNEQYF. The CDR3 nucleotides are TGTGCCAGCAGCTTAGGGGCCCTGGTGAAGGGGATGAACGAGCAGTACTTC.

J is TRBJ1-2 and V is TRBV28, with a weak D call TRBD1 (5 bases). This CDR3 spans 17 amino acids. Looked up from germline, CDR1 is MDHEN and CDR2 is SYDVKM. V dropped 2 bases and J dropped 8 bases, with 24 bases sitting between them. CDR3 sequence (DNA): TGTGCCAGCAGTTTAAGTCTTAACAAATTGGGGGTTTACGGCTACACCTTC. Translated: CASSLSLNKLGVYGYTF.